This TCR beta chain stems from a study of cytomegalovirus exposure and HLA in healthy donors. Notes on the study in general: Researchers catalogued 150 or so TCR beta chains as cytomegalovirus-associated. Being indistinguishable, some V segments were excluded, TRBV6-2 and TRBV6-3 among them. Many donors shared some public TCRs, even though most TCR sequences were rare.

This clone was recorded a few times. The antigen is undetermined. Amplification used 60 Vbeta primers and 13 Jbeta primers. Here immunoSEQ multiplex PCR was the method, and the copy in TCRdb shows in-frame clones only, minus some. The repertoire includes 75,000 to 80,000 clones, roughly two thirds of them detected once, and 4.9% sits in the top ten. CDR1 and CDR2 from the germline V gene are MNHEY and SVGAGI. CDR3 length: 15 amino acids. The V and J ends lost 6 bases and 2 bases, in that order; junction bases with no gene match: 6. The TCR originated in a man between 60 and 75 years old in good health and CMV-seropositive. V is TRBV6-5 and J is TRBJ2-2; the match to TRBD1 covers 7 bases. Source material: PBMCs. The CDR3 DNA follows: TGTGCCAGCAGGGACCGGGACAGAAACACCGGGGAGCTGTTTTTT. Translation: CASRDRDRNTGELFF.